This T cell receptor (beta chain) was documented in a study of shared T cell receptors in the human thymus. Assay used: immunoSEQ multiplex PCR; TCRdb lists only in-frame clones, some missing. The data contain hundreds of thousands of clones, 88% of them singletons. This CDR3 has 14 amino acids. V shed 5 bases and J shed 1 base, with 11 bases lying between them. Germline V gene data show CDR1 as PRHDT and CDR2 as FYEKMQ (reference sequence). Separately, the same data were catalogued under a study of human thymus T cells.

This receptor was identified in a boy younger than two with a congenital heart defect. The chain employs TRBV13 and TRBJ1-1; the D gene is possibly TRBD1 (6 bases). The sequencing input was thymocytes. The CDR3 nucleotides are TGTGCCAGCAGCCATACAGGGCCGAACACTGAAGCTTTCTTT. This encodes CASSHTGPNTEAFF. Looking up the rest from reference TRBV13 and TRBJ1-1 gives the full variable domain: AAGVIQSPRHLIKEKRETATLKCYPIPRHDTVYWYQQGPGQDPQFLISFYEKMQSDKGSIPDRFSAQQFSDYHSELNMSSLELGDSALYFCASSHTGPNTEAFFGQGTRLTVV.